The source of this T cell receptor beta chain is a study of CD8+ T cells in alopecia areata. Isolated RNA was reverse transcribed into cDNA used as the sequencing template. The data were produced by immunoSEQ multiplex PCR, yet TCRdb's version contains in-frame clones alone and is incomplete. The sample holds under 65,000 clones, roughly 46% seen once. It was from alopecia areata patients that lesional scalp punch biopsies and peripheral blood were collected. Germline lookup yields CDR1 PRHDT and CDR2 FYEKMQ (reference sequence). The V and J ends lost 5 bases and 9 bases respectively, with 14 bases between them. The CDR3 runs to 13 residues.

The chain links TRBV13 to TRBJ2-1; D remains unclear. This TCR was recovered from a human donor with alopecia areata. The sample comprised NKG2D-low CD8+ T cells sorted from blood. Here the CDR3 reads CASSLESRTEQFF. As DNA, the CDR3 is TGTGCCAGCAGCCTAGAATCTAGGACTGAGCAGTTCTTC.